This T cell receptor beta chain was sequenced in a study of radiation and T cells in renal cell carcinoma. Findings of the study overall: Top tumor clonotypes rose in blood 2 weeks post-radiation, then contracted. No pretreatment tumor biopsies were available for baseline clonotypes.

The sample's time point: blood 4 weeks post-SBRT, at nephrectomy. Indicated treatment: 15 Gy SBRT to primary tumor, nephrectomy 4 weeks later. Nephrectomy followed 15 Gy stereotactic body radiation by 4 weeks. Radiation-treated patients gave blood at baseline, week 2 and week 4. The protocol was immunoSEQ multiplex PCR, while the TCRdb copy is restricted to in-frame clones and leaves out a portion. Among around 94,000 clones listed, just under 85% were seen once. CDR3 length: 13 residues. With V trimmed by 6 bases and J by 12 bases, 7 bases remained unmatched. CDR1 is MDHEN and CDR2 is SYDVKM in the germline V gene. Worth noting for this clone: The antigen remains unidentified.

Sequenced material: blood, taken from a patient whose treatment included radiotherapy and nephrectomy. The V and J genes are TRBV28 and TRBJ1-6, with 8 bases matching TRBD1. The receptor comes from a man aged 45-65 years with renal cell carcinoma. Written as DNA, the CDR3 is TGTGCCAGCAGACGCGACAGGGGAGGACCCCTCCACTTT. It codes for CASRRDRGGPLHF.